One TCR beta chain is described in this entry. Antigen specificity is unknown. The length of the CDR3 is 15 residues. Germline V CDR1 and CDR2: LNHNV, YYDKDF (reference sequence). Unmatched junction bases numbered 8, after V lost 9 bases and J lost 4 bases. The data derive from a study of beta chain features in type 1 diabetes. General study findings and limits: VDJ junctions in type 1 diabetes patients carried more deletions and fewer insertions.

Sequenced material consisted of expressed TCRB transcripts (all of the isolated RNA was reverse transcribed). Data came from immunoSEQ multiplex PCR; TCRdb stores just in-frame clones and leaves some out. The table shows 240,000 or so clones, with around 68% occurring only once. Sequenced input: naive CD4+ T cells from blood. The V gene is TRBV15, the J gene TRBJ2-1; 11 bases match TRBD1. The source of this sequence is a man aged 25 to 45 in good health. The CDR3 region is CATGTDRGLYNEQFF. CDR3 nucleotides: TGTGCCACAGGTACGGACAGGGGGCTATACAATGAGCAGTTCTTC.